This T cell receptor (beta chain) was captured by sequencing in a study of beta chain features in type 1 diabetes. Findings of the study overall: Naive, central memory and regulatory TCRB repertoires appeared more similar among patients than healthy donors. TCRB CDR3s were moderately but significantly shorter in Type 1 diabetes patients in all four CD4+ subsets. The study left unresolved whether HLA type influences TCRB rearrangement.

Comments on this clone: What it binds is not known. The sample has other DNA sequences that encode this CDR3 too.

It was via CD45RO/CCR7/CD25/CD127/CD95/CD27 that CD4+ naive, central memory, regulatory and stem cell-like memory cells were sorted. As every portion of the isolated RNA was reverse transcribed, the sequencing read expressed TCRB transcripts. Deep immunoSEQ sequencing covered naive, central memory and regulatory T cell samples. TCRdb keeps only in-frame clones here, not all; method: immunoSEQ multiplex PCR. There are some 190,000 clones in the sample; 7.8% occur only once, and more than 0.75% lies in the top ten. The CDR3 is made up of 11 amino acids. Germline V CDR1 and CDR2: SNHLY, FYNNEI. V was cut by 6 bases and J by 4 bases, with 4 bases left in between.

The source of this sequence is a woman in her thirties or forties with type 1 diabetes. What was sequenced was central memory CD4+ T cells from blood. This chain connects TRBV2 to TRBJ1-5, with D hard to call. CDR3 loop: CASSLNQPQHF. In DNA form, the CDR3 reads TGTGCCAGCAGCCTAAATCAGCCCCAGCATTTT.